The TCR beta chain under discussion was sequenced for a study of blood T cells in healthy people across ages. The use of a sample-barcoded 5' primer and a J-beta primer mix characterized a second PCR of 7 to 11 cycles. Each CDR3 protein gets one entry after TCRdb re-called the 5' RACE reads with MiXCR. The repertoire holds 1.5 million to 2 million distinct CDR3 sequences, roughly 27% seen once, with 7.7% in the top ten. On this clonotype itself: Its antigen is still unknown.

Broader study findings: Diversity was higher, and naive CD4+ cells more numerous, in long-lived donors than in aged donors.

The sequenced material came from blood. This TCR was sampled from a woman in her twenties or thirties in good health.

Here the CDR3 DNA reads TGCGCCAGCAGCGGGACAAAGGGTGGCTACACCTTC. Residues: CASSGTKGGYTF. This chain links TRBV5-1 with TRBJ1-2; tentatively, D is TRBD1 (6 bases). Trimming left V 4 bases short and J 7 bases short, with 11 bases between. The CDR3 length is 12 residues. Germline assignment: CDR1 SGHRS and CDR2 YFSETQ. The full variable domain, with the rest looked up from reference TRBV5-1 and TRBJ1-2, is KAGVTQTPRYLIKTRGQQVTLSCSPISGHRSVSWYQQTPGQGLQFLFEYFSETQRNKGNFPGRFSGRQFSNSRSEMNVSTLELGDSALYLCASSGTKGGYTFGSGTRLTVV.